One TCR beta chain is described in this entry. It has no known antigen specificity. No base quality information exists; no much larger clone differs at one position. This sample was taken from a study of blood T cell repertoires in COVID-19 (dated by TCRdb to about 2020). Background for the entire study: Collaborator samples came from the United States, Italy and Spain and covered acute and convalescent phases of COVID-19. The prospective study material was composed of cDNA or gDNA derived from T cells, B-cell-depleted T cells, or PBMCs. Subjects who had been exposed to COVID-19, were actively infected with it, or had recovered from it provided the deeply sampled blood TCRbeta repertoires that made up the dataset. A freely available public database, intended as a resource for researchers studying the immune response to SARS-CoV-2, is where the repertoires were released. The samples were drawn from the first 160 participants of the ongoing ImmuneRACE study and from under 1,500 subjects provided by 6 global collaborators. Sample metadata almost always included a de-identified subject ID, COVID-19 status, age in years and sex. Where available, HLA class I and class II types were taken from metadata supplied by the sample provider and were not determined by assay-based typing. The paper's findings and limits, for the study overall: Clinical and demographic metadata were provided uncurated, with the amount varying by source and participant.

Each collaborating institution followed its own protocols to collect whole blood in K2EDTA tubes. Collaborator samples were shipped for TCRbeta analysis as frozen whole blood, isolated PBMCs, or DNA extracted from either sample type. TCRbeta CDR3 regions were amplified from genomic DNA using the immunoSEQ Assay, a bias-controlled multiplex PCR. As for how the authors treated the data: The number of nucleated cells in each sample was estimated by amplification of reference gene primers within the assay. Sequence reads were collapsed and filtered to measure the absolute abundance of every unique TCRbeta CDR3 rearrangement. For each sample, productive Simpson clonality was calculated as the square root of Simpson's diversity index over productive rearrangements. Drawn from immuneACCESS, this table holds only the in-frame rearrangements with V and J called that TCRdb kept. Clones are partly lost; checked studies trace under half to an unresolved V gene and leave the rest unexplained. That table gives V, J and clone size, and the DNA gave D and trimming. The sample table records under 350,000 clones; approximately 86% of these occur just once. 3.6% of the sample belongs to the ten largest clones.

Measured from the cysteine to the phenylalanine, the CDR3 is 17 residues long. Just the 51-base CDR3 DNA is kept, in frame starting at base 1. Trimming takes 5 bases off V and 0 bases off J; junction bases not matched to a gene: 6. According to the germline V gene (reference sequence), CDR1 reads LNHDA and CDR2 reads SQIVND. The clonotype comes from a man in his late teens or twenties with active or convalescent COVID-19. Sequences were obtained from peripheral blood. The chain was built from TRBV19 and TRBJ1-3; TRBD1 fits 11 bases in the junction. In nucleotide form, the sequence is TGTGCCAGTAGTCTTGGACAGGGGGCCGGCTCTGGAAACACCATATATTTT. Its amino acids are CASSLGQGAGSGNTIYF.